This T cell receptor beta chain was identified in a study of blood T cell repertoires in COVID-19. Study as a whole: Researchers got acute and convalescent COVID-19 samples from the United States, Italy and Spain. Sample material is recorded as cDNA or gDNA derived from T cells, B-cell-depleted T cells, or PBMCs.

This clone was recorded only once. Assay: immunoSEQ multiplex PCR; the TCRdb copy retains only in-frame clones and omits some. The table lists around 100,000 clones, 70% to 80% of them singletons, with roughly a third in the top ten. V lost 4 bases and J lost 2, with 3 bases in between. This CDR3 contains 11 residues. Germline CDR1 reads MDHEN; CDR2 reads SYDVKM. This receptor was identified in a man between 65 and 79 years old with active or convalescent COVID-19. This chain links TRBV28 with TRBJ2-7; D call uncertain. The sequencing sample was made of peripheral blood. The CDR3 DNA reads TGTGCCAGCAGTTCCGCCTACGAGCAGTACTTC. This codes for CASSSAYEQYF. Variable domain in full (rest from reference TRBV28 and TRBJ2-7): DVKVTQSSRYLVKRTGEKVFLECVQDMDHENMFWYRQDPGLGLRLIYFSYDVKMKEKGDIPEGYSVSREKKERFSLILESASTNQTSMYLCASSSAYEQYFGPGTRLTVT.